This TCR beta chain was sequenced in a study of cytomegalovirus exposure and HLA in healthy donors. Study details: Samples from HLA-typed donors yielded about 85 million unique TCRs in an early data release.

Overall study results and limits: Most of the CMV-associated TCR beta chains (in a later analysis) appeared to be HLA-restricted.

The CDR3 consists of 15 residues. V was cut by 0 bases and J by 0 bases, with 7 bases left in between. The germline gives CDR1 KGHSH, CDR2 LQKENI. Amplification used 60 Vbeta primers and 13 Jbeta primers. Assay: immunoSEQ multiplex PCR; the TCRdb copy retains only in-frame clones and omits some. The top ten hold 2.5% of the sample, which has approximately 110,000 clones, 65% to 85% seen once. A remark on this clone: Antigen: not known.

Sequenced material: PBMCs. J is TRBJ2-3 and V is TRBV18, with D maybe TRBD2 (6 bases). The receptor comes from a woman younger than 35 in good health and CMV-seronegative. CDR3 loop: CASSPPGRSTDTQYF. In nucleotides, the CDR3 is TGTGCCAGCTCACCACCGGGGAGGAGCACAGATACGCAGTATTTT.